The present T cell receptor beta chain was sequenced within a study of cytomegalovirus exposure and HLA in healthy donors. Trimming cost V 4 bases and J 1 base, with 8 bases left between them. From germline, CDR1 is MNHNS and CDR2 SASEGT. The CDR3 spans 14 residues. The PCR had 60 Vbeta and 13 Jbeta primers. Profiled with immunoSEQ multiplex PCR; TCRdb holds only in-frame clones, not every one. The sample yields 100,000 to 150,000 clones, 75% to 85% seen once. The chain links TRBV6-1 to TRBJ1-5; D is perhaps TRBD1 (5 bases). The specimen sequenced was PBMCs. The TCR originated in a man younger than 40 in good health and CMV-seropositive. The CDR3 DNA follows: TGTGCCAGCAGTGGGGGGGACAGCAATCAGCCCCAGCATTTT. Translated, it gives CASSGGDSNQPQHF.